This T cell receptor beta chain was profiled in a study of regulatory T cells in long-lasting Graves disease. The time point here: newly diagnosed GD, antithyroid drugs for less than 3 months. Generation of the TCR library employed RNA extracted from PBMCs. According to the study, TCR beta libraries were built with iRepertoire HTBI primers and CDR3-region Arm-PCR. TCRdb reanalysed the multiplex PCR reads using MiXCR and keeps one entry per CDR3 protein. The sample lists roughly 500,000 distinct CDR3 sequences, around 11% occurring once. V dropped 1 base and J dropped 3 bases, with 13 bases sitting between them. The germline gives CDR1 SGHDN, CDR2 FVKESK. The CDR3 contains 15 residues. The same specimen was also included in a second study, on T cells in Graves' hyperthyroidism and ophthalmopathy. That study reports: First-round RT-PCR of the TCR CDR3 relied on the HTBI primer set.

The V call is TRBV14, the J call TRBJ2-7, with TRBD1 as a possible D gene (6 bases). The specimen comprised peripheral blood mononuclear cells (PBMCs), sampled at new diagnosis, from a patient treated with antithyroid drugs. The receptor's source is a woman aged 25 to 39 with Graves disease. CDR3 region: CASSQGFDRNYEQYF. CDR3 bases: TGTGCCAGCAGCCAAGGATTCGACAGGAACTACGAGCAGTACTTC.